The entry that follows covers one T cell receptor beta chain sequence. The data were produced by immunoSEQ multiplex PCR, yet TCRdb's version contains in-frame clones alone and is incomplete. Among 200,000 to 250,000 clones listed, approximately 82% were seen once. This record belongs to a study of blood T cell repertoires in COVID-19. The CDR3 runs to 14 residues. From germline, CDR1 is SGHKS and CDR2 YYEKEE (reference sequence). V was shortened by 6 bases and J by 2 bases, with 13 bases between the two germline ends. This TCR was sampled from a human donor in a cohort sampled during active COVID-19. The source material was peripheral blood. V is TRBV5-5 and J is TRBJ2-3; D call uncertain. The CDR3 DNA follows: TGTGCCAGCAACCAAGGCGGTGTCACAGATACGCAGTATTTT. Amino acid sequence: CASNQGGVTDTQYF.